This T cell receptor (beta chain) originates from a study of post-analysis software for immune sequencing data. Looking at the study overall: Recorded disease courses covered relapsing-remitting, secondary progressive and progressive-relapsing multiple sclerosis. Some patients had no subtype annotation. The study, taken as a whole, reports: Controls showed significantly higher normalized Chao1 diversity than did multiple sclerosis patients. Under the F measure, samples that were prepared in one batch clustered strongly together. Five TRBV segments, TRBV5-6, TRBV5-1 and TRBV20-1 among them, were found more frequent in patients than controls.

Note on this clonotype: Its target is not known.

TCR beta libraries were prepared from cDNA with unique molecular identifiers. The T cell input of roughly 0.9 to 11 million gave about 500,000 cDNA molecules. MiXCR, run by TCRdb on the PCR reads, gives a single entry per CDR3 protein. Here the sample spans hundreds of thousands of distinct CDR3 sequences, around 40% being singletons. The V gene lost 3 bases and the J gene lost 0 bases, with 13 bases spanning the gap. This CDR3 region has 15 residues. Germline V CDR1 and CDR2: SGHRS, YFSETQ. Material for sequencing was blood. The chain employs TRBV5-1 and TRBJ2-7; D is possibly TRBD2 (6 bases). The sequence was collected from a girl aged 10 to 17 with multiple sclerosis. The DNA of the CDR3 is TGCGCCAGCAGCTCCCAGGCGGGGTTCTCCTACGAGCAGTACTTC. It is translated as CASSSQAGFSYEQYF.